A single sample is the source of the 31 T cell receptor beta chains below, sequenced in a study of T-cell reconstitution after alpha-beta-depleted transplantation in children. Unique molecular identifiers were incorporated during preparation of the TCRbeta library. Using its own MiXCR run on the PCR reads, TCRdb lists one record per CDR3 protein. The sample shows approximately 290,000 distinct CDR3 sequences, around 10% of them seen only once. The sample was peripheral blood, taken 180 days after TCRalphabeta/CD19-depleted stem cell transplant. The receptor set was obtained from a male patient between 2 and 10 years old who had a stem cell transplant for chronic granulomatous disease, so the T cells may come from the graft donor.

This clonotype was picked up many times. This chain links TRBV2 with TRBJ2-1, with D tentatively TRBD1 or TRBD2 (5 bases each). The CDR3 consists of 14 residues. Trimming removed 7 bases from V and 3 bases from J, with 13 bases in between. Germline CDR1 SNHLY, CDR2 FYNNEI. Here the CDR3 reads CASTGTAFYNEQFF. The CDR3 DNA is TGTGCCAGCACCGGGACCGCATTCTACAATGAGCAGTTCTTC.

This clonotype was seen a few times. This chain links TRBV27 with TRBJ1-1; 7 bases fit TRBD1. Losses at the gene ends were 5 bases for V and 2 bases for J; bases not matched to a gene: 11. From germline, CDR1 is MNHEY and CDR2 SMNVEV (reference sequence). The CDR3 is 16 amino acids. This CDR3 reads CASSHRQGKGNTEAFF. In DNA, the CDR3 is TGTGCCAGCAGTCATCGACAGGGCAAGGGAAACACTGAAGCTTTCTTT.

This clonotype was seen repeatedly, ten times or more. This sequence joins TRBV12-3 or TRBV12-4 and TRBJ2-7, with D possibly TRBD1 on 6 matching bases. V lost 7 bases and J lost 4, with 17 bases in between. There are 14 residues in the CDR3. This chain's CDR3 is CASTKGHPYYEQYF. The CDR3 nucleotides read TGTGCCAGCACCAAGGGACACCCCTATTACGAGCAGTACTTC.

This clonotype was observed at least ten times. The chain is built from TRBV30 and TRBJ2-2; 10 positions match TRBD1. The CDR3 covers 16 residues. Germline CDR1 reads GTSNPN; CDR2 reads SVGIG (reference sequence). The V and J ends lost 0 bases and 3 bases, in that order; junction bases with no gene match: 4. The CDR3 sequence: CAWSVGTGVDTGELFF. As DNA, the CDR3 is TGTGCCTGGAGTGTGGGGACAGGGGTTGACACCGGGGAGCTGTTTTTT.

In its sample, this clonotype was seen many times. CDR3: CSARDRSSGSSYNEQFF. CDR3 in DNA: TGCAGTGCTAGAGATCGGTCAAGCGGAAGCTCCTACAATGAGCAGTTCTTC. The rearrangement links TRBV20-1 to TRBJ2-1, with D possibly being TRBD2 (5 bases). V was cut by 0 bases and J by 0 bases, with 15 bases left in between. Germline CDR1 and CDR2: DFQATT and SNEGSKA (reference sequence). The CDR3 extends over 17 amino acids.

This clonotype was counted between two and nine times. The CDR3 loop is CASSDKGGGNQPQHF. The CDR3 nucleotides are TGTGCCAGCAGTGACAAGGGGGGAGGCAATCAGCCCCAGCATTTT. J is TRBJ1-5 and V is TRBV2; possible D gene TRBD1, 6 bases. The V gene's germline CDR1 is SNHLY and CDR2 FYNNEI. Trimming took 3 bases from V and 2 from J, leaving 11 bases between them. This CDR3 contains 15 residues.

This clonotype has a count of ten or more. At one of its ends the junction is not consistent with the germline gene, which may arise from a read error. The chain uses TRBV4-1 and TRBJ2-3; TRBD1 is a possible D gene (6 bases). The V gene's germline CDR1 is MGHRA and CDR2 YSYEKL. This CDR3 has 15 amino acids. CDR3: CASSEEGVWTDTQYF. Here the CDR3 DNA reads TGCGCCAGCAGCGAAGAGGGGGTTTGGACAGATACGCAGTATTTT.

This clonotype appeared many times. The CDR3, as DNA: TGTGCCAGCACAAAGGCGGGAGACCACGAGCAGTACTTC. Amino acid sequence: CASTKAGDHEQYF. The J gene is TRBJ2-7, the V gene TRBV27; 7 bases match TRBD2. CDR1 MNHEY and CDR2 SMNVEV come from the germline V gene (reference sequence). The CDR3 consists of 13 residues. V gave up 7 bases and J gave up 5 bases; unmatched junction bases: 8.

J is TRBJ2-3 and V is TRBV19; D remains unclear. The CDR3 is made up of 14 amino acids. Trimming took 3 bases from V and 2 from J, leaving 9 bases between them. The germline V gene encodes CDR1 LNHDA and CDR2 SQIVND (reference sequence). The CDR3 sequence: CASSMVTVTDTQYF. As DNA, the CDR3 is TGTGCCAGTAGTATGGTAACCGTCACAGATACGCAGTATTTT.

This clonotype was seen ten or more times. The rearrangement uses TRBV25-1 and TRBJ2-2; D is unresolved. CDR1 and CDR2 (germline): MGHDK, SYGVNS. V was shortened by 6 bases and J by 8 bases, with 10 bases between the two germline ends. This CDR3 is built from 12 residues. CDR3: CASSYSPGELFF. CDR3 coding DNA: TGTGCCAGCAGCTATTCACCGGGGGAGCTGTTTTTT.

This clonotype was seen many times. The DNA of the CDR3 is TGCAGCGTGGTGGGACAGGGGAACTACGAGCAGTACTTC. Translation gives CSVVGQGNYEQYF. The gene calls are TRBV29-1 and TRBJ2-7; 10 positions agree with TRBD1. CDR3 length: 13 amino acids. Germline CDR1 is SQVTM and CDR2 is ANQGSEA. The junction had 5 bases not matched to a gene; V was cut back by 6 bases and J by 3 bases.

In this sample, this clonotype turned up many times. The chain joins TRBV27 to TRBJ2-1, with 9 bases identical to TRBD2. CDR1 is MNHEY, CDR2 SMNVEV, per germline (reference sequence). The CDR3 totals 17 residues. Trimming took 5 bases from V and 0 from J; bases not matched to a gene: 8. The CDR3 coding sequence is TGTGCCAGCAGTCCTACTTATAGCGGGAGCTCCTACAATGAGCAGTTCTTC. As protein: CASSPTYSGSSYNEQFF.

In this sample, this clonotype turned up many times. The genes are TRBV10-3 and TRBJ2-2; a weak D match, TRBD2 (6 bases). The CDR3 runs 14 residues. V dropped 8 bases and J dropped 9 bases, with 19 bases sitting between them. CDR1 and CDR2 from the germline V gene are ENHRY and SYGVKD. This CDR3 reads CAIRSGVANWELFF. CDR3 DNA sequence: TGTGCCATCCGGTCGGGAGTCGCCAACTGGGAGCTGTTTTTT.

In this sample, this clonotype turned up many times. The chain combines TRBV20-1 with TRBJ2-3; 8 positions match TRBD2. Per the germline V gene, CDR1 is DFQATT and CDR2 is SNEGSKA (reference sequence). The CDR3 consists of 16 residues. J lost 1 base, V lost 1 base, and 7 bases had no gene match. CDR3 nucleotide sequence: TGCAGTGCTAGAGTAACGGGAGGGCCCGGCACAGATACGCAGTATTTT. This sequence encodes CSARVTGGPGTDTQYF.

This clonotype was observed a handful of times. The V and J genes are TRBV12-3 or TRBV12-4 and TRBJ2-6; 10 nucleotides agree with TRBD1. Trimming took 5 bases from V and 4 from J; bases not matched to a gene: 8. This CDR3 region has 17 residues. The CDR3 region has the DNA TGTGCCAGCAGTCTCCAGACAGGGGGCACCGGGGCCAACGTCCTGACTTTC. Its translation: CASSLQTGGTGANVLTF.

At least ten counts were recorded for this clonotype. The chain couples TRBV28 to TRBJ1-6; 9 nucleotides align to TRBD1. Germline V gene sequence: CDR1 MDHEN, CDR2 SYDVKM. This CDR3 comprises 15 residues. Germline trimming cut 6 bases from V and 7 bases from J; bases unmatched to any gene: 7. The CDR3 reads CASSPGQGWNSPLHF. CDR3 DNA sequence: TGTGCCAGCAGCCCCGGACAGGGGTGGAATTCACCCCTCCACTTT.

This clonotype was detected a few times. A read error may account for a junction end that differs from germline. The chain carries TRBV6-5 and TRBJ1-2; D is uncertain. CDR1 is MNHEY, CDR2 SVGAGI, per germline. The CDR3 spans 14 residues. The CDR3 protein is CASSYTVANYGYPF. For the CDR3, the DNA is TGTGCCAGCAGTTACACAGTTGCTAACTATGGCTACCCCTTC.

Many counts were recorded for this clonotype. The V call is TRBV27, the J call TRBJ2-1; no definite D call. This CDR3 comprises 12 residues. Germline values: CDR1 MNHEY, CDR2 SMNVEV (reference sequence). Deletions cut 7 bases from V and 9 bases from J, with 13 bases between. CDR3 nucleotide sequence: TGTGCCAGCAAGGCTAATTTTGGTGAGCAGTTCTTC. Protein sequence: CASKANFGEQFF.

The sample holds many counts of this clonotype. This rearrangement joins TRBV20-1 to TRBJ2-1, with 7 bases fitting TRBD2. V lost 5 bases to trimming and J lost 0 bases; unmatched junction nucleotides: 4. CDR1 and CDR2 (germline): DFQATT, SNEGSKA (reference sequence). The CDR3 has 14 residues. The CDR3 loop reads CSARGGGSYNEQFF. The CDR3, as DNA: TGCAGTGCTCGTGGCGGGGGCTCCTACAATGAGCAGTTCTTC.

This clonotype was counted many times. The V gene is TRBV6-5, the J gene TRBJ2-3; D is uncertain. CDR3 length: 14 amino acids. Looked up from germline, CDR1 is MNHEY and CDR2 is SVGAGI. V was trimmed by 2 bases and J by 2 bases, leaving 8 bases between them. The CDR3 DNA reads TGTGCCAGCAGTTACGGGCGGTTCACAGATACGCAGTATTTT. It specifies CASSYGRFTDTQYF.

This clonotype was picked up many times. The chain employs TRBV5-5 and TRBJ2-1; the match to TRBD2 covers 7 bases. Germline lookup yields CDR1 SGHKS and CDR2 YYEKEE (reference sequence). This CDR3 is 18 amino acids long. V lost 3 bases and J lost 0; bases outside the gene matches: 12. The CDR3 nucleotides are TGTGCCAGCAGCTCGAAAATGGGCGGGGGAGGCTCCTACAATGAGCAGTTCTTC. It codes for CASSSKMGGGGSYNEQFF.

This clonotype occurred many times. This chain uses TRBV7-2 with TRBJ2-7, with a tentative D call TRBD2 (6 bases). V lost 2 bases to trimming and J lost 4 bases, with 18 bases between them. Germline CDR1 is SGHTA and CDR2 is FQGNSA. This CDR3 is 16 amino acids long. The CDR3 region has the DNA TGTGCCAGCAGCTTATCAGGAGGGAGTATTGGTTACGAGCAGTACTTC. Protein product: CASSLSGGSIGYEQYF.

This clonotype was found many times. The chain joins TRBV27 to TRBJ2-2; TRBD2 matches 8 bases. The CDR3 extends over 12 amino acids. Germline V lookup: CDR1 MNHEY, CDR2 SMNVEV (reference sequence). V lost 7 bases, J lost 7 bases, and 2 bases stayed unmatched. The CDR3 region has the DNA TGTGCCAGCATTACTAGCGGCGGGGAGCTGTTTTTT. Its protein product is CASITSGGELFF.

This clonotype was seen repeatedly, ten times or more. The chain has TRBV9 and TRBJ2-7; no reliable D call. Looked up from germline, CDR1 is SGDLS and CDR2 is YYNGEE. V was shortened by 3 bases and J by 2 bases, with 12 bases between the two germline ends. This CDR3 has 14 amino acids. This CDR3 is CASSENEYPYEQYF. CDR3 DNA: TGTGCCAGCAGCGAGAATGAATATCCCTACGAGCAGTACTTC.

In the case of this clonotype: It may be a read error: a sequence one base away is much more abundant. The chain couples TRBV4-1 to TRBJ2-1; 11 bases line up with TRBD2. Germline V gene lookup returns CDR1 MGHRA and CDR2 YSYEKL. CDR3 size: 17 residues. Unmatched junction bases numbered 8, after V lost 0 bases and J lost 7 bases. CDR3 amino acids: CASSQDLTSGEKNEQFF. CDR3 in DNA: TGCGCCAGCAGCCAAGACCTGACTAGCGGGGAAAAGAATGAGCAGTTCTTC.

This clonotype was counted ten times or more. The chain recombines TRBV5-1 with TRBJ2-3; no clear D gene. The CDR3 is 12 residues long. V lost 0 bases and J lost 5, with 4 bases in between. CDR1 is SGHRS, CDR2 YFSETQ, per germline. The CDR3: CASSLAGDTQYF. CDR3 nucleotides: TGCGCCAGCAGCTTGGCAGGAGATACGCAGTATTTT.

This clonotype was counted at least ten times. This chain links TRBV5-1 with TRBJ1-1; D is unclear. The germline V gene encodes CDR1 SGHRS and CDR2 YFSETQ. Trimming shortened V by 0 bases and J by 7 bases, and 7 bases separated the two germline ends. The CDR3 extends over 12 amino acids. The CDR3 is CASSLAWGEAFF. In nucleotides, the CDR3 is TGCGCCAGCAGCTTGGCCTGGGGTGAAGCTTTCTTT.

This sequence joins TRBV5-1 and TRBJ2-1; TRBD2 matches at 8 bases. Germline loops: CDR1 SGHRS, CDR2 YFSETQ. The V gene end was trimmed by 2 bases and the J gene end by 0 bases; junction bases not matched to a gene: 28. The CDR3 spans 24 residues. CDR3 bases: TGCGCCAGCAGCTTTCATATACCGGGACTAGTGCCCACAAGCACCCAGGTCTCCTACAATGAGCAGTTCTTC. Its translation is CASSFHIPGLVPTSTQVSYNEQFF.

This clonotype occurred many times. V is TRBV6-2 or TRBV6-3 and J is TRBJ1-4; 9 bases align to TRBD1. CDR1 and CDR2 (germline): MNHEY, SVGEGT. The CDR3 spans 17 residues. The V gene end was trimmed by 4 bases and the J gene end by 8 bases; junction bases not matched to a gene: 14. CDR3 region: CASSSLLRGTGKEKLFF. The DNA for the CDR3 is TGTGCCAGCAGTTCCCTACTGCGCGGGACAGGGAAAGAAAAACTGTTTTTT.

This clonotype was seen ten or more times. CDR3 nucleotides: TGTGCCAGCAGGGGACAGACGAACACTGAAGCTTTCTTT. It is translated as CASRGQTNTEAFF. The gene calls are TRBV2 and TRBJ1-1; 7 bases are a match to TRBD1. Per germline, CDR1 SNHLY and CDR2 FYNNEI. J lost 1 base, V lost 6 bases, and 2 bases had no gene match. This CDR3 has 13 residues.

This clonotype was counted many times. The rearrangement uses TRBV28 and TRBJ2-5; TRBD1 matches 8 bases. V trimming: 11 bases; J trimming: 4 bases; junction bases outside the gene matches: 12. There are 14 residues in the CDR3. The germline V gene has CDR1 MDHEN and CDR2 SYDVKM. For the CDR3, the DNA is TGTGCCGCTTGTGACAGGGGTTGGGGAGAGACCCAGTACTTC. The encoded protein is CAACDRGWGETQYF.